This T cell receptor beta chain originates from a study of blood T cell repertoires in COVID-19. Looking at the study overall: Sites in the United States, Italy and Spain provided acute and convalescent COVID-19 samples. PBMCs, B-cell-depleted T cells, or T cells were the source of the cDNA or gDNA that made up the material.

CDR1 is SGHTA, CDR2 FQGNSA, per germline. CDR3 size: 14 residues. Between the trimmed V and J ends, which lost 3 bases and 1 base, there was a span of 9 bases. In the study's own analysis: It was from reference gene primer amplification that nucleated cell counts were estimated. Clones were read by immunoSEQ multiplex PCR, and TCRdb kept only the in-frame ones, dropping some. V and J calls plus clone size are reproduced from that table; the DNA served to infer D and trimming. The table includes approximately 220,000 clones, approximately 83% detected once. The sequenced sample was peripheral blood. This receptor was obtained from a woman aged 55 to 70 with acute or convalescent COVID-19. V usage is TRBV7-2 and J usage is TRBJ2-5; possible D gene TRBD1, 5 bases. This CDR3 reads CASSFRASQETQYF. The DNA for the CDR3 is TGTGCCAGCAGCTTCAGGGCATCCCAAGAGACCCAGTACTTC. The full variable domain, completed using reference TRBV7-2 and TRBJ2-5, is GAGVSQSPSNKVTEKGKDVELRCDPISGHTALYWYRQSLGQGLEFLIYFQGNSAPDKSGLPSDRFSAERTGGSVSTLTIQRTQQEDSAVYLCASSFRASQETQYFGPGTRLLVL.